A selection of T cell receptor beta chains follows, all from one sample in a study of cytomegalovirus exposure and HLA in healthy donors. Measured with immunoSEQ multiplex PCR; TCRdb has only the in-frame clones, and not every one. The repertoire includes about 100,000 clones, around 80% of them detected once, and approximately 4.2% sits in the top ten. The specimen sequenced was PBMCs. The receptors stem from a female donor in good health and CMV-seropositive. Both conserved end residues are part of each CDR3. Fields, in order: J gene, clone size, D gene, V gene, CDR3 DNA, CDR3 protein. D genes are given only for firm matches. Size is omitted from some rows. Given values are once, few, many or a class for expanded clones.

TRBJ2-3 once TRBD2 TRBV5-1 TGCGCCAGCCACGAGCGGGGGCTAAGTACGCAGTATTTT CASHERGLSTQYF
TRBJ1-1 - - TRBV5-6 TGTGCCAGCAGCTTGGCCCGAGGGCGGGAAGCTTTCTTT CASSLARGREAFF
TRBJ2-7 - TRBD2 TRBV2 TGTGCCAGCACTAGTCCTCTAGCGGGGGGCCTCTACGAGCAGTACTTC CASTSPLAGGLYEQYF
TRBJ2-7 - - TRBV21-1 TGTGCCAGCAGCCCCCCGGGGGAGCAGTACTTC CASSPPGEQYF
TRBJ2-4 - - TRBV6-1 TGTGCCAGCAGTGACGGGGGAACTTTGAACATTCAGTACTTC CASSDGGTLNIQYF
TRBJ1-1 - TRBD1 TRBV5-4 TGTGCCAGCAGCGCAACAGGGGGCTACACTGAAGCTTTCTTT CASSATGGYTEAFF
TRBJ1-1 - - TRBV2 TGTGCCAGCAGTGATCGCAGGGAAGATACTGAAGCTTTCTTT CASSDRREDTEAFF
TRBJ1-1 - - TRBV29-1 TGCAGCGTTGTCCGGACAAACACTGAAGCTTTCTTT CSVVRTNTEAFF
TRBJ2-1 few TRBD1 TRBV7-2 TGTGCCAGCAGCCCGGGACAGGGGTGGTACAATGAGCAGTTCTTC CASSPGQGWYNEQFF
TRBJ2-1 - TRBD1 TRBV5-1 TGCGCCAGCAGCTTCTCGGGACAGGGGGGAGGGAATGAGCAGTTCTTC CASSFSGQGGGNEQFF
TRBJ2-3 once - TRBV7-2 TGTGCCAGCAGCTTTCGGGCGGGCCTTAGCACAGATACGCAGTATTTT CASSFRAGLSTDTQYF
TRBJ2-1 - - TRBV6-4 TGTGCCAGCAGTGAAAGGAGCATTGGCTCCTACAATGAGCAGTTCTTC CASSERSIGSYNEQFF
TRBJ2-7 - TRBD2 TRBV19 TGTGCCAGTAGCCGGACTAGCGGGAGGGCCGAGCAGTACTTC CASSRTSGRAEQYF
TRBJ2-7 once - TRBV5-3 TGTGCCAGAAGCTTGGGGCGGGTGTGGGAGCAGTACTTC CARSLGRVWEQYF
TRBJ1-2 - - TRBV4-1 TGCGCCAGCAGCCAAGCCGAACACCCTAACTATGGCTACACCTTC CASSQAEHPNYGYTF
TRBJ1-3 - - TRBV7-9 TGTGCCAGCAGCATCGTCGGGGGCTCTGGAAACACCATATATTTT CASSIVGGSGNTIYF
TRBJ2-2 - - TRBV7-6 TGTGCCAGCAGCTTAGCTCGGGGTGACACCGGGGAGCTGTTTTTT CASSLARGDTGELFF
TRBJ1-2 - - TRBV27 TGTGCCAGCAGTCCCGCAGGGGCGGGTGGCTACACCTTC CASSPAGAGGYTF
TRBJ1-4 - TRBD1 TRBV19 TGTGCCAGTAAAAGACAGGGTTTCTCTCCTAATGAAAAACTGTTTTTT CASKRQGFSPNEKLFF
TRBJ2-7 - TRBD1 TRBV19 TGTGCCAGTAGTCTCCGGGACAGGGGCTCCTACGAGCAGTACTTC CASSLRDRGSYEQYF
TRBJ2-7 - - TRBV5-1 TGCGCCAGCAGCTTGAGCCCGAGACTAGAGAACGAGCAGTACTTC CASSLSPRLENEQYF
TRBJ2-2 - - TRBV5-1 TGCGCCAGCAGCTTACGCGGCCAGACTTCCTCCACCGGGGAGCTGTTTTTT CASSLRGQTSSTGELFF
TRBJ2-1 - TRBD2 TRBV18 TGTGCCAGCTCACTCGGGACTAGCAGATACAATGAGCAGTTCTTC CASSLGTSRYNEQFF